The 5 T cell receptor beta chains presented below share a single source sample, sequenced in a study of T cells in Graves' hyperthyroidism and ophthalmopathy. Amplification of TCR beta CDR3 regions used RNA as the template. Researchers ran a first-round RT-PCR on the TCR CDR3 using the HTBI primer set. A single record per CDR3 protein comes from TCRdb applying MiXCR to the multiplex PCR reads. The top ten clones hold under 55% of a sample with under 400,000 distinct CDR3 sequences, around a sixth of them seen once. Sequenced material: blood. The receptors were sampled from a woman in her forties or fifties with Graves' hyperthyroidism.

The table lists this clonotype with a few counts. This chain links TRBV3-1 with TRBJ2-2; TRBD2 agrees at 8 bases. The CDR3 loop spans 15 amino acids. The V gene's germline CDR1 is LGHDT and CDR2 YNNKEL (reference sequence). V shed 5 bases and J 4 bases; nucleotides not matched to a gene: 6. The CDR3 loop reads CASSGGSGTTGELFF. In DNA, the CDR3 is TGTGCCAGCAGCGGGGGTAGCGGGACCACCGGGGAGCTGTTTTTT.

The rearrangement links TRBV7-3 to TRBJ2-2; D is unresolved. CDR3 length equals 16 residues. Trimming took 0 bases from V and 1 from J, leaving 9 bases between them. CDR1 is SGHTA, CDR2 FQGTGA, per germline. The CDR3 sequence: CASSLTRTMNTGELFF. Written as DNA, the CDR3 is TGTGCCAGCAGCTTAACTCGGACCATGAACACCGGGGAGCTGTTTTTT.

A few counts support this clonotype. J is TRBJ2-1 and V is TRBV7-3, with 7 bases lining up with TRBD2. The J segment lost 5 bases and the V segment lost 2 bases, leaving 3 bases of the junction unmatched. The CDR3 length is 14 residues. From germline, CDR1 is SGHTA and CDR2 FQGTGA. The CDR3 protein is CASSLSSGNNEQFF. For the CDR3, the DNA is TGTGCCAGCAGCTTATCTAGCGGTAACAATGAGCAGTTCTTC.

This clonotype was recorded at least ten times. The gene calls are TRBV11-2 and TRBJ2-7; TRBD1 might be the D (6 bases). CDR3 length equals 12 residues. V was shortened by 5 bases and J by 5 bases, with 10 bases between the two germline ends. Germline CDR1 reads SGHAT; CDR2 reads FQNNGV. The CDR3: CASSPTGDEQYV. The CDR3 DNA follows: TGTGCCAGCAGCCCGACAGGAGACGAGCAGTACGTC.

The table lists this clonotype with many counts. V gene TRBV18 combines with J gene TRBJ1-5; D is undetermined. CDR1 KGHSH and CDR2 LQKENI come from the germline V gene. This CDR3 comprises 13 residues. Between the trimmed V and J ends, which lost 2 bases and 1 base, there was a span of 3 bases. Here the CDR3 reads CASSPGSNQPQHF. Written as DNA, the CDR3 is TGTGCCAGCTCACCAGGGAGCAATCAGCCCCAGCATTTT.